A selection of T cell receptor beta chains follows, all from one sample in a study of OX40 agonist ivuxolimab in advanced cancers. TCRdb's copy holds only in-frame clones and misses some; the assay was immunoSEQ multiplex PCR. The sample holds almost 70,000 clones; more than 70% are singletons and the top ten take 2% to 2.5%. The sequencing here drew on CD4+ or CD8+ T cells sorted from blood, taken in a trial of the OX40 agonist ivuxolimab. These receptors originate from an adult with an advanced solid tumor such as melanoma, head and neck, liver or kidney cancer. The conserved cysteine and the conserved F or W are not part of the CDR3 here.

CDR3aa	v_gene	j_gene
ASSEPPSDGYT	TRBV6-1	TRBJ1-2
ASSFSRGGSEQF	TRBV7-3	TRBJ2-1
ASSPRDRGSYEQY	TRBV25-1	TRBJ2-7
ASSFGLAGRTDTQY	TRBV7-9	TRBJ2-3
ASSPGQGPDTQY	TRBV18	TRBJ2-3
ASSADRSNQPQH	TRBV13	TRBJ1-5
ATSRASGLLAGGHEQY	TRBV15	TRBJ2-7
ASRTSGTDTQY	TRBV19	TRBJ2-3
ASSLGDFNTEAF	TRBV5-1	TRBJ1-1
ASSTRWNEQF	TRBV19	TRBJ2-1
ASSLGLAGRETQY	TRBV11-2	TRBJ2-5
ASSPRQGAGSPLH	TRBV27	TRBJ1-6
ASSLGSSGNTIY	TRBV7-2	TRBJ1-3
ASSYGRGLREKLF	TRBV6-5	TRBJ1-4
ASSPAVFGGGNEQY	TRBV11-2	TRBJ2-7
ASSGQGGGPEQY	TRBV7-9	TRBJ2-7
ASSVGDNLNTEAF	TRBV5-1	TRBJ1-1
ASSQDGAREGTDTQY	TRBV4-1	TRBJ2-3
ASSLARDSPLH	TRBV7-8	TRBJ1-6
ASSVQGVSYEQY	TRBV6-1	TRBJ2-7
ASSPYDRLSGQPQH	TRBV19	TRBJ1-5
ASSESRGHPQY	TRBV10-2	TRBJ2-3
ASSRGQINTEAF	TRBV6-5	TRBJ1-1
ASSLEGGPVDTQY	TRBV5-1	TRBJ2-3
ASSTTSSPEAF	TRBV2	TRBJ1-1
ASGSPGPAYEQY	TRBV5-1	TRBJ2-7
ASSLVGTLDTQY	TRBV5-5	TRBJ2-3
ASSPPEGLYGYT	TRBV9	TRBJ1-2
ASSNPGQGPYTEAF	TRBV7-9	TRBJ1-1
ASSSGRELLYT	TRBV5-1	TRBJ1-2
ASSQGALGTEAF	TRBV28	TRBJ1-1
ASSLGEETQY	TRBV7-6	TRBJ2-5
ASRGGLSYEQY	TRBV6-5	TRBJ2-7
ASRQGGNEQY	TRBV6-6	TRBJ2-7
ASSGSGGVPKQF	TRBV7-3	TRBJ2-1
ASSWNSGTGNTEAF	TRBV5-1	TRBJ1-1
ASSLRRGVTDTQY	TRBV7-3	TRBJ2-3
ASSEGGSSYEQY	TRBV6-1	TRBJ2-7
ASRGQGQYEQY	TRBV2	TRBJ2-7
ASSIGQGGQY	TRBV19	TRBJ2-3
ASSTGRRGNEQF	TRBV13	TRBJ2-1
ASSLGTGGRETQY	TRBV11-2	TRBJ2-5
ASSLVGQGDTQY	TRBV7-2	TRBJ2-3
ASRLDPPGSNQPQH	TRBV19	TRBJ1-5
ASSYSRGSGNTIY	TRBV6-5	TRBJ1-3
ASSLWIPRTLKTQFPSEQF	TRBV7-3	TRBJ2-1
ASGLPTSGGNEQF	TRBV12-5	TRBJ2-1
ASSSLGQGNYGYT	TRBV6-6	TRBJ1-2
ASSTARAGYT	TRBV5-4	TRBJ1-2
AWSYGTSDGYT	TRBV30	TRBJ1-2
ASSMGQLKETQY	TRBV2	TRBJ2-5
ASSLSRGTPNTGELF	TRBV27	TRBJ2-2
ASSLGNRMGGHEQY	TRBV5-8	TRBJ2-7
ASSPGGARTEAF	TRBV7-9	TRBJ1-1
ATRGIAGTGEGYT	TRBV5-1	TRBJ1-2
ASSIAGAPQETQY	TRBV2	TRBJ2-5